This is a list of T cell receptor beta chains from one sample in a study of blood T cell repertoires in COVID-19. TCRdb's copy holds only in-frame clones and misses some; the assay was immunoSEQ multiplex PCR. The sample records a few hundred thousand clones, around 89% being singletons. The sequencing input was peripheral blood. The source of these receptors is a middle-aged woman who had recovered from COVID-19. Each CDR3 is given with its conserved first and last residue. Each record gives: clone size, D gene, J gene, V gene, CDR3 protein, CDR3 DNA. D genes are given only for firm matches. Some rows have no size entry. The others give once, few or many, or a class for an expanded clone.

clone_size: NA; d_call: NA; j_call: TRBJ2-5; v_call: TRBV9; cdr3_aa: CASSVGGSQETQYF; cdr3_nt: TGTGCCAGCAGCGTAGGGGGCAGCCAAGAGACCCAGTACTTC
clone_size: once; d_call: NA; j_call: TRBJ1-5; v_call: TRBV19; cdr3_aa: CASSIAWKGVNQPQHF; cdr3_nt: TGTGCCAGTAGTATTGCCTGGAAAGGGGTCAATCAGCCCCAGCATTTT
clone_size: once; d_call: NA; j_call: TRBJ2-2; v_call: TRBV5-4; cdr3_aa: CASTRGVIGTGELFF; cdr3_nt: TGTGCCAGCACCCGCGGGGTAATTGGGACCGGGGAGCTGTTTTTT
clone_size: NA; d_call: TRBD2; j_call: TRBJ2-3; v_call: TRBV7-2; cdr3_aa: CASSLALTSGSTDTQYF; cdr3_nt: TGTGCCAGCAGCTTAGCCCTGACTAGCGGGAGCACAGATACGCAGTATTTT
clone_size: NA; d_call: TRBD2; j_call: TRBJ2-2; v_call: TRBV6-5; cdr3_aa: CASLPGGGTGELFF; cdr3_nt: TGTGCCAGTCTCCCGGGAGGGGGCACCGGGGAGCTGTTTTTT
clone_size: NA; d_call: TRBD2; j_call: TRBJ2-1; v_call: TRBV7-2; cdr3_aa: CASSLSGTNQQFF; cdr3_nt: TGTGCCAGCAGCTTATCCGGGACTAACCAGCAGTTCTTC
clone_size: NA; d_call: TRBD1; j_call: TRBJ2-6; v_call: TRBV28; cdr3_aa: CAGVPGQGPGANVLTF; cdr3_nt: TGTGCCGGCGTCCCGGGACAGGGTCCTGGGGCCAACGTCCTGACTTTC
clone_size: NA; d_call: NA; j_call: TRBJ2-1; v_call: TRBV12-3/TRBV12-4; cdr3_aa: CASRGLAEEQFF; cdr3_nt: TGTGCCAGCAGGGGACTGGCGGAGGAGCAGTTCTTC
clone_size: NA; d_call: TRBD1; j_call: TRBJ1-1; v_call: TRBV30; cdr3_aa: CAWSTGGDTEAFF; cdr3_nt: TGTGCCTGGTCAACAGGGGGGGACACTGAAGCTTTCTTT
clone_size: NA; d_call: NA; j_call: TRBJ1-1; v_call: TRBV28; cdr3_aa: CASAPHAPPGAFF; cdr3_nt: TGTGCCAGCGCACCCCACGCCCCCCCCGGAGCTTTCTTT
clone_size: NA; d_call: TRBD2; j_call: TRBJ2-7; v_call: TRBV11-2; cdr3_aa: CASSPPGGATYEQYF; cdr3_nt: TGTGCCAGCAGCCCACCGGGGGGAGCGACCTACGAGCAGTACTTC
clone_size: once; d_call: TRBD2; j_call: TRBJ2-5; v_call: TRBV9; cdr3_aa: CASGPPGGETQYF; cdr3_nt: TGTGCCAGCGGCCCGCCGGGAGGAGAGACCCAGTACTTC
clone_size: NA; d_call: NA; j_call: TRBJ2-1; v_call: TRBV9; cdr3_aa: CASSVGLRTGGDNEQFF; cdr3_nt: TGTGCCAGCAGCGTAGGTCTGAGGACAGGCGGGGACAATGAGCAGTTCTTC
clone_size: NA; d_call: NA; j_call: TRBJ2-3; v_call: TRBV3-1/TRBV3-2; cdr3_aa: CASSRGRGADTQYF; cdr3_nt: TGTGCCAGCAGCCGGGGCAGGGGGGCAGATACGCAGTATTTT
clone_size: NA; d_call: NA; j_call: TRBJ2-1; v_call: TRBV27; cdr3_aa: CASSLGPDQGQFF; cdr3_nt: TGTGCCAGCAGTTTGGGGCCGGACCAAGGGCAGTTCTTC
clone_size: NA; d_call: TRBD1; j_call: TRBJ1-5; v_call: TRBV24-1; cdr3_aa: CATRRRADRGPGPNQPQHF; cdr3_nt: TGTGCCACCCGCCGAAGGGCGGACAGGGGGCCCGGACCTAATCAGCCCCAGCATTTT
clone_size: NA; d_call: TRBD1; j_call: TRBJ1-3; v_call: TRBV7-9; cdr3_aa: CASSSGGAPRGVTIYF; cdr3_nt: TGTGCCAGCAGCTCAGGGGGGGCCCCGCGGGGGGTCACCATATATTTT
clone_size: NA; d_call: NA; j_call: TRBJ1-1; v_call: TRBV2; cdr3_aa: CASTPRNRDAEAFF; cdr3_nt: TGTGCCAGCACCCCGCGGAACAGGGATGCTGAAGCTTTCTTT
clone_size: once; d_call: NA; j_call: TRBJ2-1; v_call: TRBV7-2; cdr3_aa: CASSLALRAGRSYNEQFF; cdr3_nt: TGTGCCAGCAGCTTAGCGCTAAGGGCAGGGCGCTCCTACAATGAGCAGTTCTTC
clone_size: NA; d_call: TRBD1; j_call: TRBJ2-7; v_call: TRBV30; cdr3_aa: CASLGGQGAGEQYF; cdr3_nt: TGTGCCTCCCTTGGAGGGCAGGGGGCGGGCGAGCAGTACTTC
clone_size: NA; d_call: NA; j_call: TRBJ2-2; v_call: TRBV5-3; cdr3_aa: CARSLGHLNTGELFF; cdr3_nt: TGTGCCAGAAGCTTGGGACACCTCAACACCGGGGAGCTGTTTTTT
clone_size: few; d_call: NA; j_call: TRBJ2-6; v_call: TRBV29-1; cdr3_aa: CSVETGGGGANVLTF; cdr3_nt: TGCAGCGTCGAGACAGGCGGCGGGGGGGCCAACGTCCTGACTTTC
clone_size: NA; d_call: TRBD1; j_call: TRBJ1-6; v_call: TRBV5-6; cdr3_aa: CASSLQDRGPALHF; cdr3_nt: TGTGCCAGCAGCTTGCAGGACAGGGGGCCGGCCCTCCACTTT
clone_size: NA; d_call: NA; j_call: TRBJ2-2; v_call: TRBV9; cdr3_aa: CASSAHGAGELFF; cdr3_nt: TGTGCCAGCAGCGCCCACGGTGCCGGGGAGCTGTTTTTT
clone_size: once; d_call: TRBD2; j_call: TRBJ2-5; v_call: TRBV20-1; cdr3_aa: CSASSTGGWETQYF; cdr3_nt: TGCAGTGCTAGTTCTACGGGAGGTTGGGAGACCCAGTACTTC
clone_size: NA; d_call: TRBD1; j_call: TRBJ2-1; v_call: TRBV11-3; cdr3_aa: CATAAPGTGGNEQFF; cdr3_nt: TGTGCCACCGCCGCACCCGGGACAGGGGGCAATGAGCAGTTCTTC
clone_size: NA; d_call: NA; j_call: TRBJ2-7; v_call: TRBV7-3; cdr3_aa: CASSFGGGPPYEQYF; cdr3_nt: TGTGCCAGCAGCTTCGGAGGGGGCCCTCCCTACGAGCAGTACTTC
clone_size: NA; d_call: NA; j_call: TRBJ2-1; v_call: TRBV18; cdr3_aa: CASSPQGGTYNEQFF; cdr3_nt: TGTGCCAGCTCACCCCAGGGGGGTACCTACAATGAGCAGTTCTTC
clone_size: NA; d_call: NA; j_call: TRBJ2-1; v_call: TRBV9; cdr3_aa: CASSVATGSSYNEQFF; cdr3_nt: TGTGCCAGCAGCGTAGCTACAGGGAGCTCCTACAATGAGCAGTTCTTC
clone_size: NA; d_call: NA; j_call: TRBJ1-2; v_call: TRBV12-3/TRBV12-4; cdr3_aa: CASSLDRRGRYTF; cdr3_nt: TGTGCCAGCAGTTTAGACAGACGTGGTCGCTACACCTTC
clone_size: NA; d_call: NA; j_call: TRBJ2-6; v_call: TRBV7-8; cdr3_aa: CASSLGGAGSGANVLTF; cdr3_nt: TGTGCCAGCAGCTTAGGCGGGGCGGGCTCTGGGGCCAACGTCCTGACTTTC
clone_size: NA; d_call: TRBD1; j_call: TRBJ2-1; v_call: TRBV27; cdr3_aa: CASSLGPRRGRRASLDEQFF; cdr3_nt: TGTGCCAGCAGTTTAGGACCCCGCAGGGGGCGGAGGGCCAGCCTTGATGAGCAGTTCTTC
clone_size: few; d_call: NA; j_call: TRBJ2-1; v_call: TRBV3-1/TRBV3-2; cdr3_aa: CASSLANEQFF; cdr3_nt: TGTGCCAGCAGCCTGGCAAATGAGCAGTTCTTC
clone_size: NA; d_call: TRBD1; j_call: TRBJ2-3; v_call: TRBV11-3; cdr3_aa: CASSLVSPDRDRGRGTQYF; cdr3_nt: TGTGCCAGCAGCTTAGTGTCCCCAGACCGGGACAGGGGGCGAGGTACGCAGTATTTT
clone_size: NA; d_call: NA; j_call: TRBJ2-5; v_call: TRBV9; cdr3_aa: CASSNPLQDCQETQYF; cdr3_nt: TGTGCCAGCAGCAATCCTCTCCAAGACTGCCAAGAGACCCAGTACTTC
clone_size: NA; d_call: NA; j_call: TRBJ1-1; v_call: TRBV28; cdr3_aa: CASSLPGVHTEAFF; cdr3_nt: TGTGCCAGCAGTTTACCCGGGGTCCACACTGAAGCTTTCTTT
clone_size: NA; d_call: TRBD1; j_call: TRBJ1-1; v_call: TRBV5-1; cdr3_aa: CASSLWAGGSNTEAFF; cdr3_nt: TGCGCCAGCAGCTTGTGGGCAGGGGGCTCGAACACTGAAGCTTTCTTT
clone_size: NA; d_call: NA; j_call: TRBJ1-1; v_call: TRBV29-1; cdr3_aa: CSVGLAMNTEAFF; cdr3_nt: TGCAGCGTTGGGCTCGCAATGAACACTGAAGCTTTCTTT
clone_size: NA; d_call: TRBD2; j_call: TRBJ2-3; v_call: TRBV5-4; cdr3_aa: CASSPRGGGSTDTQYF; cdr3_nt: TGTGCCAGCAGCCCCCGCGGGGGGGGGTCCACAGATACGCAGTATTTT